Listed below are T cell receptor beta chains from one sample, sequenced in a study of shared T cell receptors in the human thymus. The method was immunoSEQ multiplex PCR; TCRdb's version includes in-frame clones alone and lacks a portion of them. Of 600,000 to 900,000 clones in the sample, roughly 88% are singletons; the top ten hold about 0.0098%. In addition, the sample was reused for a study of human thymus T cells.

Sequenced material: thymocytes. Every receptor here comes from a girl less than two years old with a congenital heart defect. The CDR3 runs from the conserved cysteine through the conserved F or W.

J gene,V gene,CDR3 protein
TRBJ1-3,TRBV13,CASSLRDRGGNTIYF
TRBJ2-2,TRBV4-3,CASSQGQGDTGELFF
TRBJ1-2,TRBV4-1,CASSHFDRTPYGYTF
TRBJ2-2,TRBV7-3,CASSLRGGYTGELFF
TRBJ1-1,TRBV30,CAWSIEQGRGDLVTEAFF
TRBJ2-1,TRBV11-2,CASSAINRLEFF
TRBJ1-4,TRBV9,CASSVTGATNEKLFF
TRBJ1-1,TRBV19,CASTTGNTEAFF
TRBJ2-7,TRBV6-1,CASSRGQYPPHEQYF
TRBJ2-4,TRBV9,CASSPWGGPPTLAKNIQYF
TRBJ2-7,TRBV27,CASSLGTEHEQYF
TRBJ1-6,TRBV6-5,CASSYHPTGYNSPLHF